The rows below give T cell receptor beta chains drawn from one sample of a study of T cells in Graves' hyperthyroidism and ophthalmopathy. TCRdb processed the multiplex PCR reads anew with MiXCR; each CDR3 protein has one entry. Here the sample spans roughly 110,000 distinct CDR3 sequences, more than 15% being singletons. Specimen: blood. The receptor set was obtained from a woman aged 45 to 65 with Graves' hyperthyroidism. CDR3s include the opening cysteine and the closing phenylalanine or tryptophan. The D gene is left open where the match is weak. Expanded clones are given a class, and other clones once, few, many or no size at all.

v_gene,d_gene,j_gene,abundance,CDR3aa,CDR3nt
TRBV5-1,TRBD1,TRBJ1-1,many,CASSGGTGVNTEAFF,TGCGCCAGCAGCGGAGGGACAGGGGTGAACACTGAAGCTTTCTTT
TRBV12-3/TRBV12-4,NA,TRBJ1-5,many,CASSLRASLAQHF,TGTGCCAGCAGTTTAAGGGCGTCGTTAGCCCAGCATTTT
TRBV20-1,NA,TRBJ2-2,many,CSARAFGALDNTGELFF,TGCAGTGCTAGAGCATTTGGGGCACTAGATAACACCGGGGAGCTGTTTTTT
TRBV7-2,NA,TRBJ2-3,NA,CASSHVEDTQYF,TGTGCCAGCAGCCATGTCGAAGATACGCAGTATTTT
TRBV12-3/TRBV12-4,TRBD1,TRBJ2-2,few,CASSLRLGTGNRELFF,TGTGCCAGCAGTTTGAGGCTCGGGACAGGGAACCGGGAGCTGTTTTTT
TRBV6-1,NA,TRBJ1-1,many,CASSFGRRVTEAFF,TGTGCCAGCAGTTTTGGCCGCCGGGTCACTGAAGCTTTCTTT
TRBV7-8,NA,TRBJ1-1,many,CASSFLFVGSMNTEAFF,TGTGCCAGCAGCTTCTTGTTTGTGGGGAGTATGAACACTGAAGCTTTCTTT
TRBV7-9,NA,TRBJ2-7,many,CASSLEFNPPGNEQYF,TGTGCCAGCAGCTTAGAGTTTAACCCGCCCGGGAACGAGCAGTACTTC
TRBV11-1,TRBD1,TRBJ1-1,many,CASSLDRQGMNTEAFF,TGTGCCAGCAGCTTAGACCGACAGGGGATGAACACTGAAGCTTTCTTT
TRBV19,TRBD1,TRBJ2-6,few,CATEPGTGYFPGANVLTF,TGTGCCACCGAGCCCGGGACAGGGTATTTCCCTGGGGCCAACGTCCTGACTTTC
TRBV20-1,TRBD2,TRBJ2-3,many,CSASGRASTDTQYF,TGCAGTGCTAGCGGGAGGGCAAGCACAGATACGCAGTATTTT